This T cell receptor beta chain was observed in a study of T cell responses to AZD1222 COVID-19 vaccine (dated by TCRdb to about 2021). Broadly, across the study: TCR sequencing covered roughly 230 trial participants: about 210 given two doses of AZD1222 and 26 given two doses of MenACWY control vaccine. Trial participants were enrolled by age into 18-55, 56-69 and 70-plus year subgroups, with about 150, 28 and 57 TCR-sequenced participants respectively.

The study at large found these results: Vaccine-associated CD4 TCRs spanned the whole spike protein, with dominant responses in regions 160-218 and 743-854. In the small 56-69-year group, the increase in depth fell short of significance, most likely because of low power. Conclusions about previously exposed vaccinees are limited, since just six AZD1222 recipients were seropositive for SARS-CoV-2 at baseline. Epitopes outside the regions mutated in the B.1.351 and B.1.1.7 variants were reportedly recognized by nearly half of the unique spike-specific TCRs. Participants were mostly white British and included more females than males, and it was suggested by the authors that clonal diversity may have been underestimated. No day 14 peak-response samples were available, so repertoires were characterized only after the peak T cell response. After two AZD1222 doses, spike-specific TCR breadth and depth were significantly higher than at day 0 and than in MenACWY recipients.

The time point label for this specimen denotes: about 28 days (+/-7) after the second vaccine dose. AZD1222 recipients whose second dose came at about 4 weeks and those whose second dose came at about 12 weeks were combined into one group, since spike-specific TCR depth and breadth did not differ between the two schedules. The vaccinee samples were drawn from two UK trials, COV001 and COV002, one of which was a single-blind randomized controlled phase 2/3 trial testing AZD1222 (ChAdOx1 nCoV-19) in healthy adults. For TCRbeta chain sequencing, PBMC samples were collected from trial participants at day 0 and at day 28 after the second dose. The germline V gene (reference sequence) supplies CDR1 GTSNPN and CDR2 SVGIG. From the cysteine up to the phenylalanine, the CDR3 has a length of 15 residues. Only CDR3 DNA is held: 45 bases, read in frame from base 1. Trimming leaves V shorter by 0 bases and J shorter by 5 bases, with the junction holding 7 bases beyond the gene matches.

Of note for this clone: The antigen this receptor binds is unknown. Per-base quality was not reported, and no clone a single base away is much larger than it.

The CDR3 regions of human TCRbeta chains were analyzed by immunosequencing. For the original study's pipeline: TCRs in the repertoires were compared against a reference library of SARS-CoV-2-specific TCRs that had been generated with the MIRA antigen-specificity platform. Breadth was defined as the fraction of unique TCRs that were SARS-CoV-2-associated, and depth was defined as the fraction of total T cells that were SARS-CoV-2-associated. Each spike-specific TCR was assigned to its reactive spike region and to a CD4 or CD8 class using the MIRA data. Log10-transformed breadth and depth values were compared by one-way ANOVA with Sidak's multiple comparisons tests. Drawn from immuneACCESS, this table holds only the in-frame rearrangements with V and J called that TCRdb kept. Clones are partly lost; checked studies trace under half to an unresolved V gene and leave the rest unexplained. V and J calls and clone size are given by that table; D and trimming were obtained from the DNA. For this sample there are under 200,000 clones; around 89% appear just once. The ten biggest clones cover 26% of the sample.

This sample comprised peripheral blood, obtained 28 days after the second AZD1222 dose. The clonotype originates from an adult who received the AZD1222 COVID-19 vaccine. This sequence uses TRBV30 and TRBJ2-7; 10 bases in the middle match TRBD2. CDR3 reads: CAWSVRPSGSHEQYF. The DNA reads TGTGCCTGGAGTGTAAGGCCTAGCGGGAGCCACGAGCAGTACTTC.